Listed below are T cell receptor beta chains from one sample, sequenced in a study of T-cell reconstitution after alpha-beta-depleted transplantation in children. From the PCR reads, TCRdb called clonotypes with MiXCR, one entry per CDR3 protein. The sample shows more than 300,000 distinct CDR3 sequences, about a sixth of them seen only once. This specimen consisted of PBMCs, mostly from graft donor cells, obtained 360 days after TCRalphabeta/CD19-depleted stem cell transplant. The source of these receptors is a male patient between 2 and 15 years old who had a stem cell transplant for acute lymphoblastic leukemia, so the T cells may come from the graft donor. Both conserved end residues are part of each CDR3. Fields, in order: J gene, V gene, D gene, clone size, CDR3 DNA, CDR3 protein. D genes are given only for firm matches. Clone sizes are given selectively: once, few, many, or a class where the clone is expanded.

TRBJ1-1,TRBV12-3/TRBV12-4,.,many,TGTGCCAGCAGTCCCCCGACAGGGAACACTGAAGCTTTCTTT,CASSPPTGNTEAFF
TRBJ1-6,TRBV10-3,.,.,TGTGCCATCAGTGATTCCAGCCTTGAATCGTATAATTCACCCCTCCACTTT,CAISDSSLESYNSPLHF
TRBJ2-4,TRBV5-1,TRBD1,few,TGCGCCAGCAGCTTGGCGTCACAGGGGGGAAACATTCAGTACTTC,CASSLASQGGNIQYF
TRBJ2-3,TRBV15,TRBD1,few,TGTGCCACCAGCAAGCGTCTTCAGGGGGCAGATACGCAGTATTTT,CATSKRLQGADTQYF
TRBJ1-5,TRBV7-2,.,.,TGTGCCAGCAGCCCCACCGGAGGGAGAAATCAGCCCCAGCATTTT,CASSPTGGRNQPQHF
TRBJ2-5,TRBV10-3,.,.,TGTGCCATCAGTGGGGACCAAGAGACCCAGTACTTC,CAISGDQETQYF
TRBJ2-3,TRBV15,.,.,TGTGCCGTCCCCGGCCGGAGCAAGGATGCGCAGTATTTT,CAVPGRSKDAQYF
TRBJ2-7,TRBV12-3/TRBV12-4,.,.,TGTGCCAGCAGCCCTGGGTGGGGCTCCAACGAGCAGTACTTC,CASSPGWGSNEQYF
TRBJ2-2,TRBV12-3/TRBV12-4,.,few,TGTGCCAGCAGCGTTCGGGCAGGGGTTACCGGGGAGCTGTTTTTT,CASSVRAGVTGELFF
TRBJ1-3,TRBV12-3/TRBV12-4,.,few,TGTGCCAGCAGTTTATGGGGGAGCTCTGGAAACACCATATATTTT,CASSLWGSSGNTIYF
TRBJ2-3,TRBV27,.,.,TGTGCCAGCAGTTCCCAGGCGGGGGCGTCTTTCCAGGATGTGCAGTATTTT,CASSSQAGASFQDVQYF
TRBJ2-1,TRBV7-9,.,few,TGTGCCAGCAGGCATAGCATAGGACAGTACAATGAGCAGTTCTTC,CASRHSIGQYNEQFF
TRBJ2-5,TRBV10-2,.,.,TGCGCCAGCAGTGAGGCCCAGGCAGGCGAAGGGGAGACCCAGTACTTC,CASSEAQAGEGETQYF
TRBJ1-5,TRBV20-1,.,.,TGCAGTGCTAGAGAGATGAATAGCAATCAGCCCCAGCATTTT,CSAREMNSNQPQHF
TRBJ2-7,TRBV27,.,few,TGTGCCAGCAGTACCACAGGAACCCTAACTCTCTACGAGCAGTACTTC,CASSTTGTLTLYEQYF
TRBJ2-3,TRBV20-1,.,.,TGCAGTGCTAGCGTAGTCGCAGATACGCAGTATTTT,CSASVVADTQYF
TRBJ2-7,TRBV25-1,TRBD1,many,TGTGCCAGCAGTCGACAGGGTTTGGGGAAGTACTTC,CASSRQGLGKYF
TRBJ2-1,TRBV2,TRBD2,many,TGTGCCAGCAGCGGACTAGCGGAGCAGTTCTTC,CASSGLAEQFF
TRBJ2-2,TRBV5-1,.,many,TGCGCCAGCAGCTTGGGAACCCACCCAGCGAACACCGGGGAGCTGTTTTTT,CASSLGTHPANTGELFF
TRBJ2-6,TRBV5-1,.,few,TGCGCCAGCAGCCTATCCATTGCAGAGGGGGCCAACGTCCTGACTTTC,CASSLSIAEGANVLTF
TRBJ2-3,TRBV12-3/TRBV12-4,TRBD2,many,TGTGCCAGCAGAATACTAGCGGGAGTTCCAGATACGCAGTATTTT,CASRILAGVPDTQYF
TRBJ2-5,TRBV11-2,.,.,TGTGCCAGCAGCTTAGGGCCACCCCAAGAGACCCAGTACTTC,CASSLGPPQETQYF
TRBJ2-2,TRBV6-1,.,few,TGTGCCAGCAGGGATACAGTGTTGAACACCGGGGAGCTGTTTTTT,CASRDTVLNTGELFF
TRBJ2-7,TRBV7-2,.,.,TGTGCCAGCAGCTTATCGCAAGGCCACTCCTACGAGCAGTACTTC,CASSLSQGHSYEQYF
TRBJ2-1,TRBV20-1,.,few,TGCAGTGCTAGAGCCGCAGGGTATGAGCAGTTCTTC,CSARAAGYEQFF
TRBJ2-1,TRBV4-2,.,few,TGTGCCAGCAGCCCCACGGTTGTGCGTAACAATGAGCAGTTCTTC,CASSPTVVRNNEQFF
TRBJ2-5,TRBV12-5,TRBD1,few,TGTGCTAGTGGCCGGGGGACAGGGGAGCGCAAAAGGGAGACCCAGTACTTC,CASGRGTGERKRETQYF
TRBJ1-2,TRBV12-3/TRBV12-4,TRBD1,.,TGTGCCAGCAGTTTTGACAGGGTGATTCATGGCTACACCTTC,CASSFDRVIHGYTF
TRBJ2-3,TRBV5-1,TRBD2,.,TGCGCCAGCAGCCGGACGATAGGGGCTAGCGGGAGGGCCGGCACAGATACGCAGTATTTT,CASSRTIGASGRAGTDTQYF
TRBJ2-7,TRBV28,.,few,TGTGCCAGCAGTTTCAGGGGTGGCGACGAGCAGTACTTC,CASSFRGGDEQYF
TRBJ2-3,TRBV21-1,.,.,TGTGCCAGCAGCACTAGCGGGTACCACACAGATACGCAGTATTTT,CASSTSGYHTDTQYF
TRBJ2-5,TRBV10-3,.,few,TGTGCCATCCGCTCCGTGGAGACCCAGTACTTC,CAIRSVETQYF
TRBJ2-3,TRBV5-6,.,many,TGTGCCAGCAGCTCCGAGGGGCCAGATACGCAGTATTTT,CASSSEGPDTQYF
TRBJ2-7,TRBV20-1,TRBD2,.,TGCAGTGCCCAAGCAGGACTAGGAGCCTACGAGCAGTACTTC,CSAQAGLGAYEQYF
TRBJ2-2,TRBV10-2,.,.,TGCGCCAGCAGTGTGGACTACTTTACTGGGGAGCTGTTTTTT,CASSVDYFTGELFF
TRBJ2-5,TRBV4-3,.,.,TGCGCCAGCAGCCAAGATGCAGGGAAGGAGACCCAGTACTTC,CASSQDAGKETQYF
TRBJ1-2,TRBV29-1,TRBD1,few,TGCAGCGTTCTGACAGGGTTAAACTATGGCTACACCTTC,CSVLTGLNYGYTF
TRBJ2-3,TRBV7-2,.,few,TGTGCCAGCAGCCTCGTGTCATCTAGCACAGATACGCAGTATTTT,CASSLVSSSTDTQYF
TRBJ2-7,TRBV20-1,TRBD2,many,TGCAGTGCTGCGAGTAGCGGGAGCTCCTACGAGCAGTACTTC,CSAASSGSSYEQYF
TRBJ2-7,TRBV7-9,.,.,TGTGCCAGCAGCTCCCCCGATAGCGGCCTACTCGTCGAGCAGTACTTC,CASSSPDSGLLVEQYF
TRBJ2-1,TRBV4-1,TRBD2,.,TGCGCCAGCAGGACTAGCGTTCACAATGAGCAGTTCTTC,CASRTSVHNEQFF
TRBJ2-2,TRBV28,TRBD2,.,TGTGCCAGCAGCTTTCTGCTAGCGGGAGAAGGATTCGGTAGACGCGGGGAGCTGTTTTTT,CASSFLLAGEGFGRRGELFF
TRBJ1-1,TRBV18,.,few,TGTGCCAGCTCACCAGCCGAAAGGGACACTGAAGCTTTCTTT,CASSPAERDTEAFF
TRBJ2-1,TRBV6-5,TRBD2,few,TGTGCCAGCAGTTACCAGCGGGAGGGCCTGAATGAGCAGTTCTTC,CASSYQREGLNEQFF
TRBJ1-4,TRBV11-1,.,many,TGTGCCAGCAGTCTAGTAGGGGACCTCCTGTCGGCTCCTGAAAAACTGTTTTTT,CASSLVGDLLSAPEKLFF
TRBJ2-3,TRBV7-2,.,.,TGTGCCAGCAGCTTAAATAGGGTCACAGATACGCAGTATTTT,CASSLNRVTDTQYF
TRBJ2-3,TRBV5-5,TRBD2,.,TGTGCCAGCAGCCCCCCCCGGGGTAGCGGGAGCCCAGATACGCAGTATTTT,CASSPPRGSGSPDTQYF
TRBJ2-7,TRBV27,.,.,TGTGCCAGCAGTTACGGGGACACCACCTACGAGCAGTACTTC,CASSYGDTTYEQYF
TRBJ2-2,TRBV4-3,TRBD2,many,TGCGCCAGCAGCCAAGATGGGACTAGCGGGGCCTCGGGGACCGGGGAGCTGTTTTTT,CASSQDGTSGASGTGELFF
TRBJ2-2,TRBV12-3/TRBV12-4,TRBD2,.,TGTGCCAGCAGTTTGGCGGGAGCGCTTGCCGGGGAGCTGTTTTTT,CASSLAGALAGELFF
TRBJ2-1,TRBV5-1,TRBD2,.,TGCGCCAGCAGCTTGGAGGTAGCGGGAGAGTACAATGAGCAGTTCTTC,CASSLEVAGEYNEQFF
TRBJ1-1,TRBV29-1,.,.,TGCAGCGTTGAACTAGAACGCGAAGAAGCTTTCTTT,CSVELEREEAFF
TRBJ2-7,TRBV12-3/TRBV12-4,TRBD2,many,TGTGCCAGCAGGTCTAGCGGGCTCTCCTACGAGCAGTACTTC,CASRSSGLSYEQYF